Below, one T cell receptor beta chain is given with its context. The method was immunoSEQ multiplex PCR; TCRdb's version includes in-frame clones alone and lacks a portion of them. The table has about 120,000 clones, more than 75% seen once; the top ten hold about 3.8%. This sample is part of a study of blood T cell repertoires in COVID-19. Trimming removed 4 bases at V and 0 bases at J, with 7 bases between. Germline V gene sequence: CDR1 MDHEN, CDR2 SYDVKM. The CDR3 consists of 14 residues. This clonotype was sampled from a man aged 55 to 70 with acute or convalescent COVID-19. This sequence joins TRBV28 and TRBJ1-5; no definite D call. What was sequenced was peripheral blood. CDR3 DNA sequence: TGTGCCAGCAGTTCCCCAGGTAGCAATCAGCCCCAGCATTTT. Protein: CASSSPGSNQPQHF.